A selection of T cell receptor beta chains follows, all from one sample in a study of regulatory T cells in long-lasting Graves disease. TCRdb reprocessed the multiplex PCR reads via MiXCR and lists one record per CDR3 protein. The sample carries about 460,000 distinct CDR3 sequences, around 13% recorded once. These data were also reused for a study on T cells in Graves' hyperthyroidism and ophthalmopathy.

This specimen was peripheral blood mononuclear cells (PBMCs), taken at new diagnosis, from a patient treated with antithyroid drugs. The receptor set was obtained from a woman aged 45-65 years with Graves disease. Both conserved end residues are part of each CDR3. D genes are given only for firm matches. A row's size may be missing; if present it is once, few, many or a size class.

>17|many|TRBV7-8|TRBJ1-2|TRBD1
CASSISGAGGLNYGYTF
TGTGCCAGCAGCATTTCTGGGGCAGGGGGACTAAACTATGGCTACACCTTC
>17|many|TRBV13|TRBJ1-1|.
CASSTPLGSAMNTEAFF
TGTGCCAGCAGCACACCCCTCGGCTCAGCCATGAACACTGAAGCTTTCTTT
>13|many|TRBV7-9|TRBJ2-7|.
CASSLRDFYEQYF
TGTGCCAGCAGCTTAAGGGACTTCTACGAGCAGTACTTC
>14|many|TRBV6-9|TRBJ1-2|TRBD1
CASSYSGQGFGYTF
TGTGCCAGCAGTTACTCCGGACAGGGCTTTGGCTACACCTTC
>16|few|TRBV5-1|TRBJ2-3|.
CASSLIGAPIGDTQYF
TGCGCCAGCAGCTTGATCGGGGCCCCTATCGGGGATACGCAGTATTTT
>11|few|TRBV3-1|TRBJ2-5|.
CASGSGGSTVF
TGTGCCAGCGGGTCGGGTGGTAGTACAGTTTTC
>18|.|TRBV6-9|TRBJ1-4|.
CASSYSGRHHKLNEKLFF
TGTGCCAGCAGTTACTCCGGGCGGCACCACAAACTTAATGAAAAACTGTTTTTT
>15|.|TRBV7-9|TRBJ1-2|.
CASSTLLTENYGYTF
TGTGCCAGCAGCACTCTCCTTACAGAGAACTATGGCTACACCTTC
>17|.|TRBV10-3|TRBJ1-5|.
CAISAGDRRDSNQPQHF
TGTGCCATCAGTGCTGGGGACCGTAGGGATAGCAATCAGCCCCAGCATTTT
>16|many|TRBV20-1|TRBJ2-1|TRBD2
CSARDVAGAYRNEQFF
TGCAGTGCTAGAGATGTGGCGGGAGCTTACAGGAATGAGCAGTTCTTC
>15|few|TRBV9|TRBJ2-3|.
CASSPRRTSTDTQYF
TGTGCCAGCAGCCCCAGGCGGACTAGCACAGATACGCAGTATTTT
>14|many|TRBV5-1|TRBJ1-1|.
CASSYAGEVTEAFF
TGCGCCAGCAGTTACGCAGGGGAGGTCACTGAAGCTTTCTTT
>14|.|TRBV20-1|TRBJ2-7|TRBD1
CSASGQANSYEQYF
TGCAGTGCTAGCGGACAGGCAAACTCCTACGAGCAGTACTTC
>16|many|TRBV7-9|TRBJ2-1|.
CASSLPDSSSYNEQFF
TGTGCCAGCAGCTTACCCGACTCAAGCTCCTACAATGAGCAGTTCTTC
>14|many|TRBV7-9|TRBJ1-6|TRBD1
CASSLGQPNSPLHF
TGTGCCAGCAGCTTGGGACAGCCCAATTCACCCCTCCACTTT
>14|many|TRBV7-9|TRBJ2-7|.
CASSNRDFSYEQYF
TGTGCCAGCAGCAACCGGGACTTTTCCTACGAGCAGTACTTC
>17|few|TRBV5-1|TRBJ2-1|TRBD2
CASSLSPTSGGKNEQFF
TGCGCCAGCAGCCTGAGCCCTACTAGCGGGGGGAAGAATGAGCAGTTCTTC
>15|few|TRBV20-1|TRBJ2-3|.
CSAFLSRGVPDTQYF
TGCAGTGCCTTTTTGTCCAGGGGTGTTCCGGATACGCAGTATTTT
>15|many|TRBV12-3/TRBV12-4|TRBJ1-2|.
CASSTTDRSNYGYTF
TGTGCCAGCAGTACGACGGACAGATCTAACTATGGCTACACCTTC
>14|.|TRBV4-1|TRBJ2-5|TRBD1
CASSPPGTDGTQYF
TGCGCCAGCAGCCCACCTGGGACAGACGGGACCCAGTACTTC
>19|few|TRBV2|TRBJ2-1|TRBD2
CASRTGTSGSEVDGNEQFF
TGTGCCAGCAGGACCGGGACTAGCGGGAGTGAGGTCGACGGGAATGAGCAGTTCTTC